The 2 T cell receptor beta chains below all came from one sample that was sequenced in a study of blood T cell repertoires in COVID-19. Generated by immunoSEQ multiplex PCR, the TCRdb table keeps only in-frame clones and is missing some. Here the sample spans about 250,000 clones, approximately 90% being singletons. The sequencing input was peripheral blood. These receptors were taken from a woman between 35 and 50 years old who had recovered from COVID-19.

The chain joins TRBV19 to TRBJ2-4, with D perhaps TRBD2 (5 bases). CDR3 length: 14 amino acids. Trimming pared 3 bases from V and 2 bases from J, leaving 8 bases between. Per the germline V gene, CDR1 is LNHDA and CDR2 is SQIVND (reference sequence). In nucleotides, the CDR3 is TGTGCCAGTAGTATCCCGGGGACCAAAAACATTCAGTACTTC. Protein product: CASSIPGTKNIQYF.

V and J are TRBV28 and TRBJ2-3; 8 bases are shared with TRBD1. V lost 5 bases and J lost 4; bases outside the gene matches: 8. The V gene's germline CDR1 is MDHEN and CDR2 SYDVKM. The CDR3 contains 15 residues. The CDR3 here is CASSPPQGAADTQYF. CDR3 bases: TGTGCCAGCAGTCCCCCCCAGGGGGCGGCAGATACGCAGTATTTT. The full variable domain, its missing parts supplied by reference TRBV28 and TRBJ2-3, is DVKVTQSSRYLVKRTGEKVFLECVQDMDHENMFWYRQDPGLGLRLIYFSYDVKMKEKGDIPEGYSVSREKKERFSLILESASTNQTSMYLCASSPPQGAADTQYFGPGTRLTVL.